This T cell receptor (beta chain) is drawn from a study of shared clonotypes between healthy human individuals. Repertoires were generated with immunoSEQ multiplex PCR, while TCRdb's copy carries only in-frame clones and drops some. The sample has a few hundred thousand clones, 80% to 90% seen once. CDR1 and CDR2 (germline): SNHLY, FYNNEI. The CDR3 is made up of 17 amino acids. The V segment lost 7 bases and the J segment 0 bases; nucleotides outside the gene matches: 8. Comments on this clone: The antigen is not known.

Broader study findings: With a handful of donors compared, around 5% of naive CD4 clonotypes were shared.

This rearrangement joins TRBV2 to TRBJ2-7; 14 bases are a match to TRBD2. This clonotype was obtained from a man younger than 30 in good health. The sequenced sample consisted of memory CD8+ T cells sorted from blood. Documented subset: CD45RO+ cells pooled with CCR7-negative TemRA cells. CDR3 DNA: TGTGCCAGCATAAAGGGACTAGCGGGAGAAACCTCCTACGAGCAGTACTTC. Its protein is CASIKGLAGETSYEQYF.